This T cell receptor (beta chain) is from a study of T-cell reconstitution after alpha-beta-depleted transplantation in children. This clonotype was seen more than once but under ten times. TCRbeta library construction was performed incorporating unique molecular identifiers. TCRdb re-derived calls from the PCR reads in MiXCR, one entry per CDR3 protein. In the table there are roughly 300,000 distinct CDR3 sequences, roughly 9.5% of which are singletons. Per germline, CDR1 MDHEN and CDR2 SYDVKM. J was trimmed by 10 bases and V by 8 bases; bases with no gene match: 14. This CDR3 is 14 amino acids long.

This specimen consisted of PBMCs from the stem cell graft donor, obtained from the stem cell graft. J is TRBJ2-1 and V is TRBV28; 7 bases are a match to TRBD1. The clonotype was recovered from a human donor who donated a stem cell graft to a child with SCID. The CDR3: CASQDRELAPEQFF. The CDR3 region has the DNA TGTGCCAGCCAAGACAGGGAGCTTGCGCCAGAGCAGTTCTTC.